This TCR beta chain was captured by sequencing in a study of T cell responses to AZD1222 COVID-19 vaccine. This CDR3 contains 16 residues. Trimming took off 4 bases at V and 7 bases at J, with 20 bases between the two ends. The germline gives CDR1 SGHTA, CDR2 FQGNSA. Generated by immunoSEQ multiplex PCR, the TCRdb table keeps only in-frame clones and is missing some. Among 240,000 or so clones listed, roughly 93% were seen once. Sequenced material: peripheral blood, taken on day 0 of AZD1222 vaccination. The V and J genes are TRBV7-2 and TRBJ2-1, with a weak D call TRBD2 (7 bases). The clonotype originates from an adult in good health. Here the CDR3 DNA reads TGTGCCAGCAGCTCATACTCTAGCGGAGGGGGGAATGAGCAGTTCTTC. Its translation is CASSSYSSGGGNEQFF.